These 10 T cell receptor beta chains share one sample of origin, sequenced in a study of neoadjuvant anti-PD-1 for oral cavity cancer. This table comes from immunoSEQ multiplex PCR, and its TCRdb copy is limited to in-frame clones, with some not included. This table holds about 12,000 clones, roughly 60% found once. This specimen consisted of tumor tissue, obtained before nivolumab (anti-PD-1) treatment. These receptors all stem from a person between 40 and 80 years old with oral cavity squamous cell carcinoma. The donor label of this sample is uncertain.

The chain has TRBV6-5 and TRBJ1-3; no reliable D call. V shed 7 bases and J shed 4 bases, with 17 bases lying between them. CDR3 length: 15 amino acids. Germline V gene lookup returns CDR1 MNHEY and CDR2 SVGAGI. CDR3 loop: CASTPGRFRGNTIYF. CDR3 bases: TGTGCCAGCACGCCGGGCCGGTTTAGAGGAAACACCATATATTTT.

The CDR3: CASSERGPLTF. DNA of the CDR3: TGTGCCAGCAGTGAGAGGGGGCCCCTGACTTTC. The chain combines TRBV2 with TRBJ2-6; 7 bases fit TRBD1. Germline values: CDR1 SNHLY, CDR2 FYNNEI. The V and J ends lost 3 bases and 15 bases, in that order; junction bases with no gene match: 2. The CDR3 has 11 amino acids. Drawing the rest from reference TRBV2 and TRBJ2-6, the complete variable domain is EPEVTQTPSHQVTQMGQEVILRCVPISNHLYFYWYRQILGQKVEFLVSFYNNEISEKSEIFDDQFSVERPDGSNFTLKIRSTKLEDSAMYFCASSERGPLTFGAGSRLTVL.

V and J are TRBV25-1 and TRBJ1-5, with TRBD1 as a possible D gene (5 bases). Germline V lookup: CDR1 MGHDK, CDR2 SYGVNS. V gave up 2 bases and J gave up 3 bases, with 11 bases separating them. The CDR3 runs to 15 residues. The CDR3 here is CASSEGKGPNQPQHF. In DNA, the CDR3 is TGTGCCAGCAGTGAAGGGAAGGGGCCCAATCAGCCCCAGCATTTT.

The chain links TRBV5-1 to TRBJ1-1; 7 nucleotides align to TRBD1. From germline, CDR1 is SGHRS and CDR2 YFSETQ. The junction had 3 bases not matched to a gene; V was cut back by 5 bases and J by 2 bases. The CDR3 is made up of 13 amino acids. CDR3 DNA: TGCGCCAGCAGTCAGGGGGGTAACACTGAAGCTTTCTTT. Translating it yields CASSQGGNTEAFF.

By share, this clone ranks as medium-sized. The V call is TRBV5-1, the J call TRBJ2-6, with D tentatively TRBD2 (6 bases). The CDR3 length is 15 residues. V was cut by 0 bases and J by 2 bases, with 6 bases left in between. Germline V CDR1 and CDR2: SGHRS, YFSETQ. The CDR3 loop reads CASSLGGTGANVLTF. CDR3 DNA sequence: TGCGCCAGCAGCTTGGGCGGGACTGGGGCCAACGTCCTGACTTTC.

About this clone: Without the conserved terminal phenylalanine or tryptophan, this CDR3 likely stems from a read error. It is unclear where the CDR3 begins or ends on the DNA, so no DNA is shown, and the CDR3 is as TCRdb lists it. The chain couples TRBV1 to TRBJ1-2. TRBV1 is listed as a pseudogene. The CDR3 is 16 residues long, counting both termini. CDR3 region: CTSRFKSLCEDLWLHL.

This clone was detected a few times. This rearrangement joins TRBV5-1 to TRBJ1-2; D not certain. Looked up from germline, CDR1 is SGHRS and CDR2 is YFSETQ. CDR3 length equals 14 residues. The ends were cut back, 6 bases at V and 10 bases at J, with 22 bases in the middle. CDR3 sequence (DNA): TGCGCCAGCACCTTTTACCAAGGGAGTAAATACTACACCTTC. Protein product: CASTFYQGSKYYTF. Complete variable domain (other parts from reference TRBV5-1 and TRBJ1-2): KAGVTQTPRYLIKTRGQQVTLSCSPISGHRSVSWYQQTPGQGLQFLFEYFSETQRNKGNFPGRFSGRQFSNSRSEMNVSTLELGDSALYLCASTFYQGSKYYTFGSGTRLTVV.

The genes are TRBV19 and TRBJ2-3, with a possible D match to TRBD2 (6 bases). CDR3 length: 13 amino acids. CDR1 and CDR2 (germline): LNHDA, SQIVND (reference sequence). The V end lost 8 bases, the J end lost 6 bases, and 15 bases lay between the germline ends. CDR3 bases: TGTGCCAGTTTAGCGGAGGTGGGTGATACGCAGTATTTT. This sequence encodes CASLAEVGDTQYF.

The rearrangement joins TRBV28 to TRBJ2-6; D not resolved. The length of the CDR3 is 15 residues. Trimming cost V 5 bases and J 0 bases, with 8 bases left between them. Germline V gene data show CDR1 as MDHEN and CDR2 as SYDVKM. The CDR3 DNA is TGTGCCAGCAGTATACAGCGCTCTGGGGCCAACGTCCTGACTTTC. Translated, it gives CASSIQRSGANVLTF.

This chain links TRBV9 with TRBJ2-5, with D possibly being TRBD1 or TRBD2 (5 bases each). The CDR3 spans 16 residues. Germline lookup yields CDR1 SGDLS and CDR2 YYNGEE. V was pared by 0 bases and J by 5 bases, with 17 bases between. The CDR3 bases are TGTGCCAGCAGCGTAGCTTCACTAGGGGTGCAGGAGACCCAGTACTTC. Protein product: CASSVASLGVQETQYF.